The 30 T cell receptor beta chains presented below share a single source sample, sequenced in a study of identical twins. Using its own MiXCR run on the 5' RACE reads, TCRdb lists one record per CDR3 protein. Among nearly 900,000 distinct CDR3 sequences listed, more than 9% were seen once. Separately, the same data were catalogued under a study of yellow fever vaccine responses in identical twins.

Sequencing was done on a sample of PBMCs. Receptors were obtained from a young woman in good health.

This clonotype has more than one count but fewer than ten. The chain is built from TRBV2 and TRBJ1-5; TRBD1 matches 8 bases. The CDR3 has 14 amino acids. Trimming at V came to 3 bases and at J to 6 bases, leaving 4 bases not matched to a gene. Germline CDR1 and CDR2: SNHLY and FYNNEI. CDR3: CASSEAGGRQPQHF. In DNA, the CDR3 is TGTGCCAGCAGTGAGGCAGGGGGCCGTCAGCCCCAGCATTTT.

J is TRBJ2-7 and V is TRBV27; tentatively, D is TRBD2 (6 bases). CDR1 and CDR2 from the germline V gene are MNHEY and SMNVEV (reference sequence). This CDR3 is 15 amino acids long. V dropped 5 bases and J dropped 4 bases, with 18 bases sitting between them. The CDR3 region has the DNA TGTGCCAGCAGTGATCTGGGGACTCACCCTTACGAGCAGTACTTC. Amino acid sequence: CASSDLGTHPYEQYF.

This clonotype was seen more than once but under ten times. A much bigger clone sits one base away, suggesting this may be a read error. The rearrangement joins TRBV24-1 to TRBJ2-3, with 7 nucleotides matching TRBD1. The CDR3 is 13 amino acids. The V and J ends lost 9 bases and 1 base, in that order; junction bases with no gene match: 3. Germline V gene data show CDR1 as KGHDR and CDR2 as SFDVKD. CDR3 sequence reads: CATQGQGTDTQYF. CDR3 coding DNA: TGTGCCACCCAAGGACAGGGCACAGATACGCAGTATTTT.

V and J are TRBV5-5 and TRBJ1-5; weak D call: TRBD1 (5 bases). Germline values: CDR1 SGHKS, CDR2 YYEKEE (reference sequence). V was pared by 0 bases and J by 2 bases, with 9 bases between. The CDR3 extends over 15 amino acids. CDR3 DNA sequence: TGTGCCAGCAGCTTGGTGGGGGAAGGCAATCAGCCCCAGCATTTT. Its translation is CASSLVGEGNQPQHF.

The DNA for the CDR3 is TGTGCCAGCAGTTCAGGGGGGTGGAATAATCAGCCCCAGCATTTT. Amino acids: CASSSGGWNNQPQHF. This sequence joins TRBV9 and TRBJ1-5; 7 bases align to TRBD1. Germline lookup yields CDR1 SGDLS and CDR2 YYNGEE. The CDR3 has 15 residues. After removal of 5 bases from V and 4 bases from J, the junction contained 9 bases not matched to a gene.

This chain uses TRBV12-3 or TRBV12-4 with TRBJ2-6; weak D call: TRBD1 (6 bases). The CDR3 extends over 20 amino acids. The ends were cut back, 6 bases at V and 0 bases at J, with 24 bases in the middle. The CDR3 DNA sequence: TGTGCCAGCAGATACGGACAGCACCGTAAAAATACCTCTGGGGCCAACGTCCTGACTTTC. Its translation: CASRYGQHRKNTSGANVLTF.

The rearrangement uses TRBV5-5 and TRBJ2-7; D may be TRBD1 (5 bases). V was clipped by 5 bases and J by 2 bases, with 8 bases between them. The CDR3 is 12 residues long. Germline lookup yields CDR1 SGHKS and CDR2 YYEKEE (reference sequence). The CDR3 DNA reads TGTGCCAGCAGACCGGACACCTACGAGCAGTACTTC. It is translated as CASRPDTYEQYF.

The chain is built from TRBV19 and TRBJ2-3; TRBD2 is a possible D gene (5 bases). This CDR3 comprises 14 residues. Germline loops: CDR1 LNHDA, CDR2 SQIVND (reference sequence). V lost 6 bases to trimming and J lost 5 bases, with 15 bases between them. CDR3 protein: CASRSTGIGDTQYF. The CDR3 bases are TGTGCCAGTAGGTCCACGGGGATTGGAGATACGCAGTATTTT.

The chain couples TRBV5-1 to TRBJ2-1, with TRBD2 matching over 10 bases. CDR3 length equals 16 residues. V lost 0 bases and J lost 4; bases outside the gene matches: 4. Germline V gene data show CDR1 as SGHRS and CDR2 as YFSETQ. The CDR3 sequence: CASSLDASGSYNEQFF. The CDR3 DNA is TGCGCCAGCAGCTTGGACGCTAGCGGGAGTTACAATGAGCAGTTCTTC.

The V and J genes are TRBV12-3 or TRBV12-4 and TRBJ2-7; 9 bases are shared with TRBD1. J was trimmed by 7 bases and V by 5 bases; bases with no gene match: 9. This CDR3 spans 14 amino acids. The CDR3 DNA reads as TGTGCCAGCAGTCCCACCGGACAGGGGAAAGAGCAGTACTTC. This codes for CASSPTGQGKEQYF.

The gene calls are TRBV5-1 and TRBJ2-7; TRBD1 might be the D (6 bases). CDR1 and CDR2 (germline): SGHRS, YFSETQ. The CDR3 length is 15 residues. Trimming shortened V by 6 bases and J by 3 bases, and 19 bases separated the two germline ends. CDR3 bases: TGCGCCAGCACCCCCCTGTGGGGGCACGTCTACGAGCAGTACTTC. Translation gives CASTPLWGHVYEQYF.

This chain uses TRBV2 with TRBJ1-2; 7 bases are shared with TRBD1. V lost 5 bases to trimming and J lost 10 bases; unmatched junction nucleotides: 16. Germline CDR1 is SNHLY and CDR2 is FYNNEI. The length of the CDR3 is 15 residues. The CDR3 nucleotides read TGTGCCAGCAGTATTCGGCCGGGACAGTCTGGAAACTACACCTTC. Protein: CASSIRPGQSGNYTF.

This chain uses TRBV5-6 with TRBJ2-1; unclear D gene. The V and J ends lost 4 bases and 6 bases respectively, with 11 bases between them. CDR3 length: 13 amino acids. Looked up from germline, CDR1 is SGHDT and CDR2 is YYEEEE. The CDR3 region is CASSTDLTNEQFF. CDR3 DNA: TGTGCCAGCAGCACGGACCTTACCAATGAGCAGTTCTTC.

The chain joins TRBV20-1 to TRBJ1-4; TRBD1 matches at 10 bases. This CDR3 comprises 15 residues. Germline CDR1 reads DFQATT; CDR2 reads SNEGSKA (reference sequence). V lost 5 bases to trimming and J lost 6 bases; unmatched junction nucleotides: 9. The DNA for the CDR3 is TGCAGTGCTTCCAGACAGGGGGCGTTCGATGAAAAACTGTTTTTT. It codes for CSASRQGAFDEKLFF.

This clonotype was counted only a few times. The chain is built from TRBV9 and TRBJ1-1; D is unresolved. CDR1 and CDR2 (germline): SGDLS, YYNGEE. The CDR3 spans 14 residues. Between the trimmed V and J ends, which lost 1 base and 5 bases, there was a span of 12 bases. CDR3 in amino acids: CASSVSWAGTEAFF. As DNA, the CDR3 is TGTGCCAGCAGCGTATCCTGGGCCGGGACTGAAGCTTTCTTT.

In this sample, this clonotype turned up a few times. The chain employs TRBV12-3 or TRBV12-4 and TRBJ1-1; no clear D gene. Trimming stripped 8 bases from V and 1 base from J, with 8 bases between. This CDR3 has 12 amino acids. CDR3 loop: CASVKKNTEAFF. In DNA, the CDR3 is TGTGCCAGCGTAAAGAAGAACACTGAAGCTTTCTTT.

This clonotype was observed a few times. This chain links TRBV11-2 with TRBJ2-5; 12 nucleotides line up with TRBD2. This CDR3 contains 17 residues. Germline V gene sequence: CDR1 SGHAT, CDR2 FQNNGV. J gave up 3 bases and V 2 bases, and 7 bases lay outside the gene matches. The CDR3 reads CASSLRLAGVSEETQYF. The CDR3 DNA is TGTGCCAGCAGCTTACGACTAGCGGGAGTCTCGGAAGAGACCCAGTACTTC. Full variable domain (remainder filled in from reference TRBV11-2 and TRBJ2-5): EAGVAQSPRYKIIEKRQSVAFWCNPISGHATLYWYQQILGQGPKLLIQFQNNGVVDDSQLPKDRFSAERLKGVDSTLKIQPAKLEDSAVYLCASSLRLAGVSEETQYFGPGTRLLVL.

V usage is TRBV11-2 and J usage is TRBJ2-7; 8 bases match TRBD2. The length of the CDR3 is 15 residues. Germline trimming cut 2 bases from V and 5 bases from J; bases unmatched to any gene: 8. CDR1 and CDR2 from the germline V gene are SGHAT and FQNNGV. The DNA for the CDR3 is TGTGCCAGCAGCTTAAGTCTAGCGGGCCGGGACGAGCAGTACTTC. It yields the protein CASSLSLAGRDEQYF.

The rearrangement joins TRBV12-3 or TRBV12-4 to TRBJ1-5, with no clear D. The CDR3 has 14 amino acids. V was cut by 4 bases and J by 5 bases, with 12 bases left in between. The CDR3 DNA reads as TGTGCCAGCAGTTCGTCGGCCCGTTATCAGCCCCAGCATTTT. This codes for CASSSSARYQPQHF.

In this sample, this clonotype turned up a few times. An end of the junction does not agree with germline; a read error may underlie this. V gene TRBV10-3 combines with J gene TRBJ2-1, with 7 bases matching TRBD1. CDR1 and CDR2 (germline): ENHRY, SYGVKD. The CDR3 totals 18 residues. The CDR3 is CASSGRQGRLSTYNEQFF. CDR3 DNA sequence: TGTGCCAGCAGTGGTCGACAGGGCAGGCTGAGTACCTACAATGAGCAGTTCTTC.

J is TRBJ1-1 and V is TRBV7-9; D gene ambiguous. Between the trimmed V and J ends, which lost 0 bases and 0 bases, there was a span of 8 bases. There are 15 residues in the CDR3. CDR1 is SEHNR, CDR2 FQNEAQ, per germline (reference sequence). This CDR3 is CASSLAYSLNTEAFF. The CDR3 region has the DNA TGTGCCAGCAGCTTAGCCTACAGCCTGAACACTGAAGCTTTCTTT.

This clonotype turned up a few times. The gene calls are TRBV10-2 and TRBJ2-1; 12 bases are a match to TRBD2. CDR3 size: 16 residues. The J segment lost 4 bases and the V segment lost 3 bases, leaving 4 bases of the junction unmatched. Germline V CDR1 and CDR2: WSHSY, SAAADI. CDR3 in DNA: TGCGCCAGCAGTGACCGGACTAGCGGGGCGTACAATGAGCAGTTCTTC. Protein sequence: CASSDRTSGAYNEQFF.

This chain uses TRBV24-1 with TRBJ2-3, with D possibly matching TRBD2 (6 bases). The germline V gene has CDR1 KGHDR and CDR2 SFDVKD. This CDR3 comprises 15 residues. V dropped 3 bases and J dropped 4 bases, with 13 bases sitting between them. The CDR3 protein is CATSDSRLVPDTQYF. The CDR3 nucleotides are TGTGCCACCAGTGATAGCCGACTAGTTCCAGATACGCAGTATTTT.

The chain combines TRBV4-1 with TRBJ1-4; TRBD1 agrees at 11 bases. Losses at the gene ends were 4 bases for V and 5 bases for J; bases not matched to a gene: 6. Germline assignment: CDR1 MGHRA and CDR2 YSYEKL. The CDR3 has 16 amino acids. CDR3 DNA: TGCGCCAGCAGCCCGACCGGACAGGGGGCGAATGAAAAACTGTTTTTT. Its protein is CASSPTGQGANEKLFF.

This clonotype was observed a few times. The chain joins TRBV10-3 to TRBJ1-2; D is undetermined. Germline-derived CDR1 and CDR2 are ENHRY and SYGVKD. Trimming shortened V by 4 bases and J by 6 bases, and 6 bases separated the two germline ends. This CDR3 contains 11 residues. The CDR3 nucleotides are TGTGCCATCAGTGCTGGGGATGGCTACACCTTC. It translates to CAISAGDGYTF.

J is TRBJ2-7 and V is TRBV12-5; D remains unclear. V shed 6 bases and J shed 7 bases, with 13 bases lying between them. CDR1 and CDR2 (germline): LGHNT, FRNRAP. The CDR3 is made up of 12 amino acids. CDR3 region: CASGSFGWEQYF. CDR3 nucleotides: TGTGCTAGTGGCTCGTTCGGATGGGAGCAGTACTTC.

This sequence joins TRBV4-1 and TRBJ2-3; 7 bases are a match to TRBD2. Trimming removed 0 bases from V and 2 bases from J; junction bases left unmatched: 5. Germline V gene sequence: CDR1 MGHRA, CDR2 YSYEKL. The CDR3 totals 16 residues. Here the CDR3 DNA reads TGCGCCAGCAGCCAAGAAGGAAGCGGGATCACAGATACGCAGTATTTT. Protein product: CASSQEGSGITDTQYF.

This clonotype was seen a few times. The chain employs TRBV2 and TRBJ2-3, with 12 positions matching TRBD2. Looked up from germline, CDR1 is SNHLY and CDR2 is FYNNEI. V lost 6 bases and J lost 5; bases outside the gene matches: 9. The CDR3 spans 16 residues. The CDR3 protein is CASRPSGRALRDTQYF. The CDR3 bases are TGTGCCAGCAGGCCTAGCGGGAGGGCCCTACGAGATACGCAGTATTTT. Drawing the rest from reference TRBV2 and TRBJ2-3, the complete variable domain is EPEVTQTPSHQVTQMGQEVILRCVPISNHLYFYWYRQILGQKVEFLVSFYNNEISEKSEIFDDQFSVERPDGSNFTLKIRSTKLEDSAMYFCASRPSGRALRDTQYFGPGTRLTVL.

This clonotype was seen a few times. V usage is TRBV12-3 or TRBV12-4 and J usage is TRBJ2-1, with 9 bases lining up with TRBD1. The CDR3 contains 16 residues. V gave up 7 bases and J gave up 6 bases; unmatched junction bases: 13. CDR3 nucleotide sequence: TGTGCCAGCAACAAAAACCGGGACAGGGTAGGCAATGAGCAGTTCTTC. This sequence encodes CASNKNRDRVGNEQFF.

This chain links TRBV12-3 or TRBV12-4 with TRBJ2-5; D gene unclear. This CDR3 is built from 14 residues. Trimming cost V 3 bases and J 2 bases, with 10 bases left between them. This CDR3 reads CASSFRNQQETQYF. DNA for the CDR3: TGTGCCAGCAGTTTTCGGAACCAACAAGAGACCCAGTACTTC.